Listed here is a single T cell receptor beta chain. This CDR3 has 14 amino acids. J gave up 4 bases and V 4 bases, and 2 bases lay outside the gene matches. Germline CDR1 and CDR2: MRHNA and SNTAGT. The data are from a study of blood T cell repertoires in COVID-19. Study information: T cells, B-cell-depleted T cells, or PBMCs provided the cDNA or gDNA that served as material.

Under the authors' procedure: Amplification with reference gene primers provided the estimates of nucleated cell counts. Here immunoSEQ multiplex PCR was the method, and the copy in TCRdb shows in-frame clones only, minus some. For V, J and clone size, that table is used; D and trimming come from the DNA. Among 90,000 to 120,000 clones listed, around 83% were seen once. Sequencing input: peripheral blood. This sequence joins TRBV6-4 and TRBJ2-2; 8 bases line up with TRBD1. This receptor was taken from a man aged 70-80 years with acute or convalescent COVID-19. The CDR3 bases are TGTGCCAGCAGTGGGGACAGGCTCACCGGGGAGCTGTTTTTT. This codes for CASSGDRLTGELFF.